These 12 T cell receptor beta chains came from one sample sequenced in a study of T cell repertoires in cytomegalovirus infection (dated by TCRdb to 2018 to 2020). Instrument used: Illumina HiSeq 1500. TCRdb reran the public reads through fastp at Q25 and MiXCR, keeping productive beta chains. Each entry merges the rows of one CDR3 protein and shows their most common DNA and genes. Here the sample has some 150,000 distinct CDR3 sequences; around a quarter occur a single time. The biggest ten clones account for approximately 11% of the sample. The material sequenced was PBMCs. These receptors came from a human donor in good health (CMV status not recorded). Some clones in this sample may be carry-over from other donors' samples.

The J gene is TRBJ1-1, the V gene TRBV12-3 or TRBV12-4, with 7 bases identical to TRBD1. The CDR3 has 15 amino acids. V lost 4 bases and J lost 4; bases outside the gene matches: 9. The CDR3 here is CASSYQGGSGTEAFF. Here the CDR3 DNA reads TGTGCCAGCAGTTACCAAGGGGGCTCGGGCACTGAAGCTTTCTTT.

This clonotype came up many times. The CDR3: CASSSNQETQYF. CDR3 DNA sequence: TGTGCCAGCAGCTCCAACCAAGAGACCCAGTACTTC. The chain joins TRBV7-2 to TRBJ2-5; D is unresolved. V gave up 4 bases and J gave up 0 bases, with 3 bases separating them. Germline loops: CDR1 SGHTA, CDR2 FQGNSA. The CDR3 is made up of 12 amino acids.

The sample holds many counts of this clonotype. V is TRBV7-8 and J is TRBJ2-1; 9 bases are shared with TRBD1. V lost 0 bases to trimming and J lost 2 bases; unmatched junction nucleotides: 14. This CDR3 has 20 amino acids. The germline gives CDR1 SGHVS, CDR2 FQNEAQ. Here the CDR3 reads CASSLAQYPRQGGAYNEQFF. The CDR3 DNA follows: TGTGCCAGCAGCTTAGCCCAATACCCCCGACAGGGGGGCGCCTACAATGAGCAGTTCTTC.

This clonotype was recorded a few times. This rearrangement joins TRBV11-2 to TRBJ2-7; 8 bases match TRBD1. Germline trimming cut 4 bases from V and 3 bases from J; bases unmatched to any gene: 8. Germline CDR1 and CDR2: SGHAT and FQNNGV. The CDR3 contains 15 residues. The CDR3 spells CASSSLQGGGYEQYF. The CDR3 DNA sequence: TGTGCCAGCAGCTCCTTACAGGGGGGAGGCTACGAGCAGTACTTC.

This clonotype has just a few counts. CDR3 protein: CASSASGTGELFF. The CDR3 DNA is TGTGCCAGCAGCGCGTCGGGCACCGGGGAGCTGTTTTTT. The J gene is TRBJ2-2, the V gene TRBV7-9, with D hard to call. There are 13 residues in the CDR3. Between the trimmed V and J ends, which lost 5 bases and 4 bases, there was a span of 8 bases. Germline CDR1 is SEHNR and CDR2 is FQNEAQ (reference sequence).

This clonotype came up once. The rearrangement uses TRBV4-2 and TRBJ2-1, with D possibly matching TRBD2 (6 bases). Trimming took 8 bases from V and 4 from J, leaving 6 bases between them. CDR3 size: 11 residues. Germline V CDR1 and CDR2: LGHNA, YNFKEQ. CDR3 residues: CASGGYNEQFF. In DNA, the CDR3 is TGTGCCAGCGGGGGGTACAATGAGCAGTTCTTC.

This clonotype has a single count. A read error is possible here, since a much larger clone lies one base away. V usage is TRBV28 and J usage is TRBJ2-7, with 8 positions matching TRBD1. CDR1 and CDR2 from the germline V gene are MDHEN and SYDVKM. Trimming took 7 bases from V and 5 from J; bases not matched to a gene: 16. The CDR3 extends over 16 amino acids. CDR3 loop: CASNPPPGGAVDEQYF. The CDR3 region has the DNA TGTGCCAGCAATCCTCCCCCAGGGGGCGCAGTCGACGAGCAGTACTTC.

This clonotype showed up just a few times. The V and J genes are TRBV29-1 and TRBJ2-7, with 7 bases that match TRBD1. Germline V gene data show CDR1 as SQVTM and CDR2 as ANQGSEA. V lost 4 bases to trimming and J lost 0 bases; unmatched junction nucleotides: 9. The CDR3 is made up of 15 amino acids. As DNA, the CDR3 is TGCAGCGTTGGAGGGGAGACAGGGACCTCCTACGAGCAGTACTTC. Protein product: CSVGGETGTSYEQYF.

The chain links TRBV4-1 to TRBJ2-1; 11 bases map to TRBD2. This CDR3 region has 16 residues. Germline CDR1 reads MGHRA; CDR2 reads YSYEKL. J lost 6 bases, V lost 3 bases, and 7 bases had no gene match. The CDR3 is CASSHPGTSGSNEQFF. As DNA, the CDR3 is TGCGCCAGCAGCCATCCCGGGACTAGCGGTTCCAATGAGCAGTTCTTC.

The CDR3 loop is CASSATAHQPQHF. CDR3 coding DNA: TGTGCCAGCAGCGCTACAGCCCATCAGCCCCAGCATTTT. This chain joins TRBV27 and TRBJ1-5; no clear D. The length of the CDR3 is 13 residues. V lost 6 bases, J lost 5 bases, and 11 bases lay in between. CDR1 is MNHEY, CDR2 SMNVEV, per germline (reference sequence).

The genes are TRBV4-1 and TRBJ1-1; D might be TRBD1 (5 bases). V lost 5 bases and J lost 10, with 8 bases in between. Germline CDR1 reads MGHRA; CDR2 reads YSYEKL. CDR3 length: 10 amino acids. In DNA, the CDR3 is TGCGCCAGCAGCGGAAGGGGAGCTTTCTTT. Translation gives CASSGRGAFF.

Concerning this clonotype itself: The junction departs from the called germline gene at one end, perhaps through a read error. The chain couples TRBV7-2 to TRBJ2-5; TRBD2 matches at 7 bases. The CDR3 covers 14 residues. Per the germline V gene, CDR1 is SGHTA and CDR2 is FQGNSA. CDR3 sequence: CASSLGPGGETQYF. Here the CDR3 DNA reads TGTGCCAGCAGCTTAGGACCGGGAGGAGAGACCCAGTACTTT. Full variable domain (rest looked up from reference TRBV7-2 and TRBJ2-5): GAGVSQSPSNKVTEKGKDVELRCDPISGHTALYWYRQSLGQGLEFLIYFQGNSAPDKSGLPSDRFSAERTGGSVSTLTIQRTQQEDSAVYLCASSLGPGGETQYFGPGTRLLVL.